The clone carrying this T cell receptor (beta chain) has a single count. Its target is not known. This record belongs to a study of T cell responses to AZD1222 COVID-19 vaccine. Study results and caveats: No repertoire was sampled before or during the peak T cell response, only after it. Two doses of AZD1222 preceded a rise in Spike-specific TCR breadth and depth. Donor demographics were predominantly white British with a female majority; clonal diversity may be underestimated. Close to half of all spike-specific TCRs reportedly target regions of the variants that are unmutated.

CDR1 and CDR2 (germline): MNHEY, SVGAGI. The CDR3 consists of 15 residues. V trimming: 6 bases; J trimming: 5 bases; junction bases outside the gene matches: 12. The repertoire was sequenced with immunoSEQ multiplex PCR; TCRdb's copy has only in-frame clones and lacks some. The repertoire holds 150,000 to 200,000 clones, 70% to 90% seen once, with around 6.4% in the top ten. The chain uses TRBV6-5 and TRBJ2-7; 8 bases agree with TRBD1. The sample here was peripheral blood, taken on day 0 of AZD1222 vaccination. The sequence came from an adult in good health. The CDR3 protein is CASRGSGTGNHEQYF. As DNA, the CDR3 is TGTGCCAGCAGAGGATCCGGGACAGGTAACCACGAGCAGTACTTC.